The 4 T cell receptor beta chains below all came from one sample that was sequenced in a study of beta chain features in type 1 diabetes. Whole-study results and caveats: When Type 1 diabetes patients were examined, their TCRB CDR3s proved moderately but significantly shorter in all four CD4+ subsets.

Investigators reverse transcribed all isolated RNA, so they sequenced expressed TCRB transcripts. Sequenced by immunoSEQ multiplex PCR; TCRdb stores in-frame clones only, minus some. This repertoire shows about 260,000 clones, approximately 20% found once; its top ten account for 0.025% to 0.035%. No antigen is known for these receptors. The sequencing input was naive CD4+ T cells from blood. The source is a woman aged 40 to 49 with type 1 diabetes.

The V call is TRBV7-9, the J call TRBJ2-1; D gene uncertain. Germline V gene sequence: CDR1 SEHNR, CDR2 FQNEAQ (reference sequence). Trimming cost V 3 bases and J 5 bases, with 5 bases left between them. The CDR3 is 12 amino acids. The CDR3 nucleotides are TGTGCCAGCAGCTTTTCAAACAATGAGCAGTTCTTC. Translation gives CASSFSNNEQFF.

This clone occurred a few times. The CDR3 spells CAWSALTVELFF. In DNA form, the CDR3 reads TGTGCCTGGAGTGCCCTGACAGTAGAACTGTTTTTT. This rearrangement joins TRBV30 to TRBJ1-4; D is perhaps TRBD1 (5 bases). The germline V gene has CDR1 GTSNPN and CDR2 SVGIG (reference sequence). V shed 1 base and J shed 12 bases, with 12 bases lying between them. This CDR3 has 12 amino acids.

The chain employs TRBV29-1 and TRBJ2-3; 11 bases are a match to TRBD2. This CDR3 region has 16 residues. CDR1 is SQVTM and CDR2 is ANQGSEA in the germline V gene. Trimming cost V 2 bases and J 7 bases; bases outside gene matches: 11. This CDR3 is CSVERGTSGTGNTQYF. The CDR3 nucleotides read TGCAGCGTTGAACGCGGGACTAGCGGAACCGGGAATACGCAGTATTTT.

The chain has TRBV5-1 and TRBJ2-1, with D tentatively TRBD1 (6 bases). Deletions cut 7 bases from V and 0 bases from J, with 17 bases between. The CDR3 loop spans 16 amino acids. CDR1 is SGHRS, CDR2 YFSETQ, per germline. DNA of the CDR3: TGCGCCAGCCCTACGGGACACCGAAGCTCCTACAATGAGCAGTTCTTC. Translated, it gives CASPTGHRSSYNEQFF.